Sequencing of this T cell receptor beta chain was carried out in a study of human T cells and chemical hapten exposure. Across the whole study: Alopecia areata, totalis or universalis affected patients, mainly female.

This clonotype was detected only a few times. CDR1 is PRHDT and CDR2 is FYEKMQ in the germline V gene (reference sequence). This CDR3 comprises 12 residues. The V end was cut by 3 bases, the J end by 7 bases, with 9 bases between. TCRdb redid the calling of the RACE reads with MiXCR, one entry per CDR3 protein. This sample has about 360,000 distinct CDR3 sequences, with 6% to 8.5% found just once. Time point specified: patch test 1, 2 weeks after DPC sensitization. The treatment is: therapeutic diphenylcyclopropenone sensitization with weekly scalp DPC. The sequenced sample was whole blood, obtained in connection with sensitization to the hapten diphenylcyclopropenone (DPC). The receptor's source is a woman aged 18-35 years with alopecia areata. Some clones in this sample may be carry-over from other donors' samples. J is TRBJ1-1 and V is TRBV13; perhaps TRBD1 as D (6 bases). The CDR3, as DNA: TGTGCCAGCAGCTTTGGGGGCCTTGAAGCTTTCTTT. Its translation is CASSFGGLEAFF.